Listed below are T cell receptor beta chains from one sample, sequenced in a study of cytomegalovirus exposure and HLA in healthy donors. The repertoire was sequenced with immunoSEQ multiplex PCR; TCRdb's copy has only in-frame clones and lacks some. The sample carries 130,000 to 150,000 clones, about 79% recorded once. Sequenced input: PBMCs. All receptors come from a woman younger than 45 in good health and CMV-seronegative. The CDR3 runs from the conserved cysteine through the conserved F or W. A D gene is named only where the DNA matches it firmly. Only some rows state a clone size, as once, few, many or a class for expanded clones.

TRBV2	-	TRBJ2-5	-	CASSEQGYQETQYF	TGTGCCAGCAGTGAACAGGGGTACCAAGAGACCCAGTACTTC
TRBV18	TRBD1	TRBJ1-2	-	CASSPRDSGSDGYTF	TGTGCCAGCTCACCACGGGACAGCGGCTCTGATGGCTACACCTTC
TRBV4-1	-	TRBJ1-2	-	CASSQGQGGGYTF	TGCGCCAGCAGCCAAGGTCAGGGTGGTGGCTACACCTTC
TRBV12-5	TRBD1	TRBJ2-6	-	CASGPGGSGANVLTF	TGTGCTAGTGGACCAGGGGGCTCTGGGGCCAACGTCCTGACTTTC
TRBV28	-	TRBJ1-1	-	CASSLSGGPTGEAFF	TGTGCCAGCAGTCTTTCGGGAGGGCCCACGGGTGAAGCTTTCTTT
TRBV2	TRBD1	TRBJ1-5	-	CASSGAGTVAAQHF	TGTGCCAGCAGTGGAGCCGGGACAGTCGCAGCCCAGCATTTT
TRBV30	-	TRBJ2-7	-	CAWSRTGSYEQYF	TGTGCCTGGAGTAGAACGGGCTCCTACGAGCAGTACTTC
TRBV30	-	TRBJ2-2	-	CAWSEMRSGELFF	TGTGCCTGGAGTGAGATGCGGAGCGGGGAGCTGTTTTTT
TRBV2	-	TRBJ1-2	-	CASSRQSPYGYTF	TGTGCCAGCAGTCGACAGAGCCCCTATGGCTACACCTTC
TRBV19	TRBD1	TRBJ1-2	few	CASSIGTGDNYGYTF	TGTGCCAGTAGTATCGGGACAGGGGACAACTATGGCTACACCTTC
TRBV5-1	TRBD1	TRBJ2-1	-	CASSTGDEQFF	TGCGCCAGTAGCACAGGGGATGAGCAGTTCTTC